The 16 T cell receptor beta chains presented below share a single source sample, sequenced in a study of response to subunit inactivated influenza vaccine. Each CDR3 protein gets one entry after TCRdb re-called the RT-PCR reads with MiXCR. The sample has just over 300,000 distinct CDR3 sequences, roughly 20% seen once; the top ten hold 10%. The material was PBMCs from blood, obtained approximately 20 months after vaccination. These receptors were collected from a man in his fifties or sixties who received an inactivated influenza vaccine.

V gene TRBV5-1 combines with J gene TRBJ2-7, with D uncertain. In germline, CDR1 is SGHRS, CDR2 YFSETQ. V shed 4 bases and J shed 0 bases, with 11 bases lying between them. CDR3 length equals 14 residues. Here the CDR3 reads CASSVEASSYEQYF. CDR3 nucleotide sequence: TGCGCCAGCAGCGTGGAAGCTTCCTCCTACGAGCAGTACTTC.

The chain has TRBV12-3 or TRBV12-4 and TRBJ2-3, with 9 bases aligning to TRBD2. The CDR3 consists of 18 residues. V shed 3 bases, J shed 1 base, and the junction held 11 bases outside the gene matches. Here the CDR3 DNA reads TGTGCCAGCAGTTTGGGGACTAGCATATTCCCGCGCACAGATACGCAGTATTTT. This gives the protein CASSLGTSIFPRTDTQYF.

The chain employs TRBV28 and TRBJ2-1; 13 nucleotides align to TRBD2. The CDR3 totals 17 residues. Germline trimming cut 7 bases from V and 9 bases from J; bases unmatched to any gene: 15. Germline CDR1 reads MDHEN; CDR2 reads SYDVKM. CDR3 protein: CASISGLAGLSVAEQFF. In DNA form, the CDR3 reads TGTGCCAGCATCTCGGGACTAGCGGGATTGTCGGTCGCTGAGCAGTTCTTC. Using reference TRBV28 and TRBJ2-1 for the parts outside the CDR3, the full variable domain is DVKVTQSSRYLVKRTGEKVFLECVQDMDHENMFWYRQDPGLGLRLIYFSYDVKMKEKGDIPEGYSVSREKKERFSLILESASTNQTSMYLCASISGLAGLSVAEQFFGPGTRLTVL.

This clonotype was detected only a few times. V is TRBV20-1 and J is TRBJ1-1, with D perhaps matching TRBD1 (6 bases). Trimming cost V 6 bases and J 8 bases, with 13 bases left between them. Looked up from germline, CDR1 is DFQATT and CDR2 is SNEGSKA (reference sequence). CDR3 length: 11 residues. The CDR3 nucleotides read TGCAGTGCCCACGGACAGATCGAAGCTTTCTTT. Amino acids: CSAHGQIEAFF.

A few counts support this clonotype. This chain uses TRBV4-3 with TRBJ1-6; D not certain. This CDR3 spans 16 amino acids. Germline CDR1 LGHNA, CDR2 YSLEER. V lost 1 base, J lost 0 bases, and 7 bases lay in between. The CDR3 region is CASSQVSSSYNSPLHF. CDR3 nucleotides: TGCGCCAGCAGCCAAGTATCGAGCTCCTATAATTCACCCCTCCACTTT.

This chain joins TRBV4-1 and TRBJ2-2; TRBD1 agrees at 9 bases. The V and J ends lost 3 bases and 3 bases, in that order; junction bases with no gene match: 5. The V gene's germline CDR1 is MGHRA and CDR2 YSYEKL. The CDR3 extends over 16 amino acids. The DNA of the CDR3 is TGCGCCAGCAGCCATCACCGGGACAGGGACACCGGGGAGCTGTTTTTT. This encodes CASSHHRDRDTGELFF.

This clonotype turned up a few times. This chain joins TRBV20-1 and TRBJ2-3, with 12 nucleotides matching TRBD2. The J segment lost 5 bases and the V segment lost 0 bases, leaving 9 bases of the junction unmatched. The germline gives CDR1 DFQATT, CDR2 SNEGSKA (reference sequence). The CDR3 sequence is 17 residues long. The chain's CDR3 is CSARDFLTSGSLDTQYF. In nucleotides, the CDR3 is TGCAGTGCTAGAGATTTTCTGACTAGCGGGAGTTTAGATACGCAGTATTTT.

The V gene is TRBV5-1, the J gene TRBJ2-5, with D perhaps matching TRBD2 (6 bases). The CDR3 covers 14 residues. Trimming shortened V by 0 bases and J by 2 bases, and 8 bases separated the two germline ends. Germline V CDR1 and CDR2: SGHRS, YFSETQ. This CDR3 is CASSLAAGQETQYF. For the CDR3, the DNA is TGCGCCAGCAGCTTGGCGGCGGGACAAGAGACCCAGTACTTC.

This clonotype appeared many times. No conserved phenylalanine or tryptophan ends this CDR3, so it is likely a read error. V is TRBV15 and J is TRBJ1-1, with D possibly matching TRBD1 (5 bases). V was clipped by 0 bases and J by 11 bases, with 10 bases between them. The CDR3 contains 12 residues. Germline V gene sequence: CDR1 LNHNV, CDR2 YYDKDF (reference sequence). CDR3 coding DNA: TGTGCCACCAGCAGAGACGGGGACGGGGCTTTCCTT. Translation gives CATSRDGDGAFL.

This rearrangement joins TRBV4-3 to TRBJ2-3, with D perhaps TRBD1 (6 bases). V was clipped by 8 bases and J by 1 base, with 16 bases between them. CDR3 length: 15 amino acids. Germline V gene sequence: CDR1 LGHNA, CDR2 YSLEER. In DNA form, the CDR3 reads TGCGCCAGCGCCCAGACAGGACTTGGCACAGATACGCAGTATTTT. It yields the protein CASAQTGLGTDTQYF.

This clonotype appeared a few times. This sequence joins TRBV9 and TRBJ2-1; D gene uncertain. The germline V gene has CDR1 SGDLS and CDR2 YYNGEE. V was shortened by 0 bases and J by 4 bases, with 11 bases between the two germline ends. CDR3 length: 15 residues. The CDR3 bases are TGTGCCAGCAGCGTAGGGCCAGTTTATTACAATGAGCAGTTCTTC. Protein product: CASSVGPVYYNEQFF.

This chain joins TRBV6-1 and TRBJ2-7; no reliable D call. V gave up 5 bases and J gave up 7 bases, with 9 bases separating them. Per germline, CDR1 MNHNS and CDR2 SASEGT. CDR3 length: 11 amino acids. The DNA for the CDR3 is TGTGCCAGCAGTACCCTGGGGGAGCAGTACTTC. Translating it yields CASSTLGEQYF.

This clonotype appeared a few times. The chain links TRBV29-1 to TRBJ1-1; no definite D call. Per the germline V gene, CDR1 is SQVTM and CDR2 is ANQGSEA. The CDR3 sequence is 10 residues long. V gave up 5 bases and J gave up 4 bases, with 5 bases separating them. The CDR3 DNA reads TGCAGCGTTCTTACCACTGAAGCTTTCTTT. Translating it yields CSVLTTEAFF.

The chain has TRBV7-6 and TRBJ1-5, with 7 positions matching TRBD1. Germline trimming cut 3 bases from V and 0 bases from J; bases unmatched to any gene: 11. Germline-derived CDR1 and CDR2 are SGHVS and FNYEAQ. The CDR3 spans 18 residues. The CDR3 region is CASSLDPGTADSNQPQHF. The CDR3 DNA follows: TGTGCCAGCAGCTTGGATCCCGGGACAGCGGATAGCAATCAGCCCCAGCATTTT.

This clonotype was detected only a few times. J is TRBJ1-5 and V is TRBV12-3 or TRBV12-4, with D possibly being TRBD1 (6 bases). The CDR3 consists of 15 residues. Trimming pared 5 bases from V and 6 bases from J, leaving 17 bases between. CDR3 loop: CASSIEQGGLQPQHF. The DNA of the CDR3 is TGTGCCAGCAGTATTGAACAGGGTGGACTTCAGCCCCAGCATTTT.

This clonotype was detected only once. V and J are TRBV6-2 or TRBV6-3 and TRBJ2-3; TRBD1 agrees at 8 bases. The germline gives CDR1 MNHEY, CDR2 SVGEGT. This CDR3 comprises 17 residues. The J segment lost 4 bases and the V segment lost 1 base, leaving 10 bases of the junction unmatched. Here the CDR3 reads CASSYYRTGWGPDTQYF. The CDR3 DNA reads TGTGCCAGCAGTTACTACCGGACAGGGTGGGGTCCAGATACGCAGTATTTT.